Given below is one TCR beta chain in context. Germline CDR1 is MNHEY and CDR2 is SVGAGI. This CDR3 is built from 14 residues. Unmatched junction bases numbered 8, after V lost 7 bases and J lost 4 bases. This entry comes from a study of blood T cell repertoires in COVID-19. Seattle's cohort entered during active infection and was followed longitudinally. Libraries were prepared by immunoSEQ multiplex PCR; TCRdb keeps only in-frame clonotypes and omits some of them. This table holds over 150,000 clones, 70% to 90% found once. The source of this sequence is a woman aged 55-69 years with COVID-19, enrolled during active disease. Sequencing input: peripheral blood. The chain couples TRBV6-5 to TRBJ2-7, with 9 bases lining up with TRBD2. CDR3 amino acids: CASTLAGPDYEQYV. In DNA, the CDR3 is TGTGCCAGCACCCTAGCGGGGCCCGATTACGAGCAGTACGTC.